Listed below are T cell receptor beta chains from one sample, sequenced in a study of control samples from healthy donors and cancer patients. TCRdb's table, derived via immunoSEQ multiplex PCR, lists solely in-frame clones and lacks some. The repertoire consists of approximately 180,000 clones, with approximately 91% occurring once and the leading ten covering around 2%. Sequencing was performed on blood. The receptors were gathered from a woman between 40 and 55 years old in good health. CDR3s include the opening cysteine and the closing phenylalanine or tryptophan. Fields, in order: V gene, D gene, clone size, J gene, CDR3 protein, CDR3 DNA. A D gene is named only where the DNA matches it firmly. Only some rows state a clone size, as once, few, many or a class for expanded clones.

>TRBV18|-|once|TRBJ1-1
CASSPKMDREAFF
TGTGCCAGCTCACCTAAAATGGATAGAGAAGCTTTCTTT
>TRBV6-5|TRBD1|-|TRBJ2-7
CASSLRDRGAYEQYF
TGTGCCAGCAGTCTCCGGGACAGGGGCGCCTACGAGCAGTACTTC
>TRBV7-2|TRBD1|-|TRBJ2-3
CASSLGQFTDTQYF
TGTGCCAGCAGCTTGGGACAGTTTACAGATACGCAGTATTTT
>TRBV24-1|-|-|TRBJ2-2
CATSDFDKEGRGVGELFF
TGTGCCACCAGTGATTTTGATAAAGAGGGGCGAGGAGTCGGGGAGCTGTTTTTT
>TRBV27|TRBD1|-|TRBJ1-1
CASTTHPGTGFTEAFF
TGTGCCAGCACAACACACCCCGGGACAGGGTTTACTGAAGCTTTCTTT
>TRBV9|-|-|TRBJ2-2
CASSLNTGELFF
TGTGCCAGCAGCCTTAACACCGGGGAGCTGTTTTTT
>TRBV12-5|-|once|TRBJ2-2
CASGPGGTGELFF
TGTGCTAGTGGCCCTGGGGGAACCGGGGAGCTGTTTTTT
>TRBV19|-|-|TRBJ1-1
CASSVGGLWEAFF
TGTGCCAGTAGCGTAGGAGGACTGTGGGAAGCTTTCTTT
>TRBV2|-|-|TRBJ1-6
CASSKDGVGPPLHF
TGTGCCAGCAGTAAGGACGGAGTCGGGCCACCCCTCCACTTT
>TRBV5-1|TRBD1|-|TRBJ2-2
CASSYGQGKAGELFF
TGCGCCAGCAGCTACGGACAGGGGAAGGCCGGGGAGCTGTTTTTT
>TRBV2|TRBD1|-|TRBJ1-4
CASSGGTGNEKLFF
TGTGCCAGCAGTGGGGGGACAGGGAATGAAAAACTGTTTTTT
>TRBV19|-|-|TRBJ1-5
CASSIDREGVNQPQHF
TGTGCCAGTAGTATAGACAGGGAGGGAGTTAATCAGCCCCAGCATTTT
>TRBV4-1|-|-|TRBJ2-7
CASSQDRSYEQYF
TGCGCCAGCAGCCAAGATCGGTCCTACGAGCAGTACTTC
>TRBV21-1|-|-|TRBJ2-7
CRVLAGGNLYEQYF
TGTCGTGTCCTAGCGGGGGGGAATCTCTACGAGCAGTACTTC
>TRBV19|-|-|TRBJ1-2
CASSMGRYEFYGYTF
TGTGCCAGTAGTATGGGAAGATACGAATTCTATGGCTACACCTTC
>TRBV5-6|TRBD1|-|TRBJ2-7
CASSTGTAYEQYF
TGTGCCAGCAGCACAGGGACAGCCTACGAGCAGTACTTC
>TRBV6-5|TRBD1|-|TRBJ2-7
CASSTGQPSEQYF
TGTGCCAGCAGTACGGGACAGCCCAGCGAGCAGTACTTC
>TRBV18|TRBD1|-|TRBJ2-5
CASSPLLGQGQETQYF
TGTGCCAGCTCACCATTACTGGGACAGGGCCAAGAGACCCAGTACTTC
>TRBV5-1|-|-|TRBJ2-1
CASSEGGSEEQFF
TGCGCCAGCTCCGAGGGTGGATCGGAGGAGCAGTTCTTC
>TRBV24-1|-|-|TRBJ1-2
CATRTRESCGYTF
TGTGCCACCAGAACGAGGGAAAGCTGCGGCTACACCTTC
>TRBV6-5|TRBD1|-|TRBJ1-2
CASTGTGNYGYTF
TGTGCCAGCACTGGGACAGGGAACTATGGCTACACCTTC
>TRBV27|TRBD1|-|TRBJ1-6
CASSLSPGQYNSPLHF
TGTGCCAGCAGTTTATCTCCGGGACAGTATAATTCACCCCTCCACTTT
>TRBV2|-|-|TRBJ2-3
CARIGPDTQYF
TGTGCCAGAATTGGGCCAGATACGCAGTATTTT